Listed here is a single T cell receptor (beta chain). This clonotype has a handful of counts. Its antigen is not yet known. Base qualities are not at hand, and no much larger clone is one base apart. CDR1 SGHTA and CDR2 FQGNSA are derived from the germline V gene. V lost 3 bases and J lost 3 bases; the stretch between them is 12 bases long. Counted from cysteine to phenylalanine, this CDR3 has 14 amino acids. The kept DNA is CDR3 alone, 42 bases in frame from the first base. The data belong to a study of blood T cells in healthy people across ages (dated by TCRdb to 2013 to 2016). About the full investigation: In model experiments, template switching captured about one uniquely barcoded TCR beta cDNA molecule for every two T cells. To avoid experimental bias, donors of different ages were randomly spread across the sequencing lanes. Two additional independent replicas of 1 million unique cDNA reads from the same blood draw were analyzed for two donors (one aged 18 to 30 and one aged 80 or older). Donors were grouped into four age groups: young (average roughly 17 years), middle-aged (39), aged (about 59) and long-lived (roughly 80). Age-related changes in TCR beta repertoire diversity were measured in the study by deep sequencing normalized with unique cDNA molecular identifiers. General conclusions and limits of the study: As age increased, observed TCR beta diversity per million T cells dropped in a roughly linear way, and a significant reduction was already evident by age 40. Estimates of total diversity based on one million sequenced T cells were regarded as lower bounds and as underestimates. The long-lived group showed more naive CD4+ T cells, fewer expanded clones and increased TCR diversity than the aged group, suggesting age selection. Because profiling used bulk unsorted PBMCs, naive and antigen-experienced compartments could not be compared conclusively. Observed TCR beta diversity correlated strongly with the percentage of naive T cells measured by flow cytometry. The CMV infection status of donors was not known, potentially confounding age-related changes in expanded clonotypes.

The donors were 40 or so Caucasian individuals from Russia, aged 6 to 90 years, who were systemically healthy. Around 10 milliliters of peripheral blood were drawn from each donor into EDTA-treated Vacutainer tubes. Ficoll-Paque density-gradient centrifugation was used to isolate PBMCs, with at least 6 million obtained per sample. Total RNA, at least 6 micrograms per sample, was extracted from PBMCs with Trizol reagent. For every donor, an aliquot of PBMCs went through flow cytometry to measure the percentages of naive CD45RAhigh/CD27high T cells. Library method: 5' RACE. The sequencer listed for this sample is Illumina HiSeq 2500. The second PCR ran for about 6 to 12 cycles and used a J-beta primer mix along with a sample-barcoded 5' primer. A unique molecular identifier was introduced onto each TCR beta cDNA molecule by a template-switch 5' adaptor carrying 12 random nucleotides. Each sample yielded at least 2.5 million CDR3-containing paired-end reads. All of the RNA was converted into first-strand cDNA using the Mint cDNA synthesis kit, with a TRBC-specific oligonucleotide serving as the primer. After uracil-DNA glycosylase treatment, a first 18-cycle PCR used universal primers M1SS and BC2_uni_R on all cDNA. Per the authors' processing: For normalization, 1 million high-quality reads were randomly selected from each sample, with every read carrying a distinct molecular identifier. Instead of being binned into consensus sequences, reads with shared molecular identifiers were discarded. MiTCR, with a Q25 quality threshold and the strictest error-elimination algorithm, was used for CDR3 identification, clonotype clustering and error correction. A nonparametric unseen species model with Euler transformation was used to estimate lower-bound total TCR beta diversity. TCRdb reran the public reads through fastp at Q25 and MiXCR, keeping productive beta chains. Entries that share a CDR3 protein sequence are merged under the most common genes and DNA. The V and J calls were determined by TCRdb, not by the authors. For this sample there are about 1.7 million distinct CDR3 sequences; approximately 28% appear just once. More than 6% of the sample is taken by the ten largest.

Sequencing input: blood. The rearranged segments are TRBV7-2 and TRBJ2-7; the D gene could be TRBD1 or TRBD2, each one agreeing over 5 bases. This receptor was taken from a young woman in good health. The DNA sequence is TGTGCCAGCAGCTTGTTTCGGGGCGGCTACGAGCAGTACTTC. Its coded protein is CASSLFRGGYEQYF.